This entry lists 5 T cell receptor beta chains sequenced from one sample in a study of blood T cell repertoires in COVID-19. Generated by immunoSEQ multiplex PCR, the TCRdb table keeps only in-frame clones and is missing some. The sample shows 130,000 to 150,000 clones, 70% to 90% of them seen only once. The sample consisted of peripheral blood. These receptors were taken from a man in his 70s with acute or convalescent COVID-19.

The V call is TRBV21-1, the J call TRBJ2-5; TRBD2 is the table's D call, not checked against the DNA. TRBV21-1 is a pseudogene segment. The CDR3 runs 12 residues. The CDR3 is CAKKGGNETQYF. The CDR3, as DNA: TGTGCTAAAAAGGGCGGGAATGAGACCCAGTACTTC.

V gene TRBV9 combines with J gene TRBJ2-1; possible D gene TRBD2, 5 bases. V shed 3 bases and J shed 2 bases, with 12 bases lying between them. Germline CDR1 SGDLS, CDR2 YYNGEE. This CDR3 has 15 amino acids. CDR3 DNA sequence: TGTGCCAGCAGCGGTGCGCGGAGGACCTACAATGAGCAGTTCTTC. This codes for CASSGARRTYNEQFF.

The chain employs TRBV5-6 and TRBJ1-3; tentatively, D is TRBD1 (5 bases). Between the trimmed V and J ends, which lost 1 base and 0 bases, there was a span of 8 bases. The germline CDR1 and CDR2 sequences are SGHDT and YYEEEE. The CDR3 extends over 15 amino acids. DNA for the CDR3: TGTGCCAGCAGCTTGTGGACACTCTCTGGAAACACCATATATTTT. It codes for CASSLWTLSGNTIYF.

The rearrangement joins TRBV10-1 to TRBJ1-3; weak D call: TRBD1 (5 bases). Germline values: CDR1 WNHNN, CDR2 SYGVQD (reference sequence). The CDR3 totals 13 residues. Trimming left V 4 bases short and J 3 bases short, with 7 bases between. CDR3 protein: CASSGTLGNTIYF. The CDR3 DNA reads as TGCGCCAGCAGTGGGACACTTGGAAACACCATATATTTT.

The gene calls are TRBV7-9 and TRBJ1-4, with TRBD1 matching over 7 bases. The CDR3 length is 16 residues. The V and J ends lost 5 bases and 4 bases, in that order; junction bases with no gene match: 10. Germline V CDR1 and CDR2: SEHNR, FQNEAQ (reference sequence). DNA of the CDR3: TGTGCCAGCAGCCCCACCGGGACAGCCATTAATGAAAAACTGTTTTTT. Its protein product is CASSPTGTAINEKLFF.